The T cell receptor beta chain described here comes from a study of identical twins. Overall study results and limits: The analysis was cross-sectional rather than longitudinal within donors. There is a chance that invariant MAIT and iNKT cells partially muddied zero-insertion analyses.

This clonotype turned up a few times. The antigen remains unidentified. V was cut by 1 base and J by 1 base, with 14 bases left in between. The CDR3 is made up of 15 amino acids. Germline CDR1 is SQVTM and CDR2 is ANQGSEA. TCRdb processed the 5' RACE reads anew with MiXCR; each CDR3 protein has one entry. In the table there are 1.5 million to 2 million distinct CDR3 sequences, under 35% of which are singletons. The sample taken for sequencing was cord blood. This clonotype was sampled from a newborn girl in good health. The J gene is TRBJ2-7, the V gene TRBV29-1; D perhaps matches TRBD2 (6 bases). The CDR3 is CSVEGAGTLSYEQYF. The CDR3 coding sequence is TGCAGCGTTGAAGGTGCGGGGACCCTTTCCTACGAGCAGTACTTC.